One and the same sample provided the 7 T cell receptor beta chains below, sequenced in a study of blood T cell repertoires in COVID-19. Data came from immunoSEQ multiplex PCR; TCRdb stores just in-frame clones and leaves some out. The sample holds about 190,000 clones; about 88% are singletons and the top ten take around 1.1%. Sequencing input: peripheral blood. The receptors shown here come from a man between 25 and 39 years old with acute or convalescent COVID-19.

The CDR3 DNA is TGCGCCAGCAGCCCGACAGTAACTGCTGGTGAAGCTTTCTTT. This sequence encodes CASSPTVTAGEAFF. V and J are TRBV5-1 and TRBJ1-1; weak D call: TRBD1 (5 bases). The CDR3 contains 14 residues. Germline CDR1 reads SGHRS; CDR2 reads YFSETQ. The V gene lost 4 bases and the J gene lost 7 bases, with 17 bases spanning the gap.

V usage is TRBV10-2 and J usage is TRBJ1-4; 9 nucleotides match TRBD1. The CDR3 totals 14 residues. Trimming took 6 bases from V and 7 from J; bases not matched to a gene: 6. CDR1 and CDR2 (germline): WSHSY, SAAADI. CDR3 in DNA: TGCGCCAGCAGAGGGACAGGGTGGGGTGAAAAACTGTTTTTT. This codes for CASRGTGWGEKLFF.

The J gene is TRBJ1-5, the V gene TRBV30; 8 nucleotides match TRBD1. The CDR3 extends over 14 amino acids. V trimming: 2 bases; J trimming: 6 bases; junction bases outside the gene matches: 6. Germline V CDR1 and CDR2: GTSNPN, SVGIG (reference sequence). The CDR3 DNA follows: TGTGCCTGGAGTCCCGGACAGGGAGGTCAGCCCCAGCATTTT. This encodes CAWSPGQGGQPQHF. Variable domain in full (rest from reference TRBV30 and TRBJ1-5): SQTIHQWPATLVQPVGSPLSLECTVEGTSNPNLYWYRQAAGRGLQLLFYSVGIGQISSEVPQNLSASRPQDRQFILSSKKLLLSDSGFYLCAWSPGQGGQPQHFGDGTRLSIL.

The chain recombines TRBV27 with TRBJ2-1; TRBD2 matches at 10 bases. V dropped 7 bases and J dropped 7; count of bases not matched to a gene: 4. The CDR3 consists of 13 residues. CDR1 and CDR2 from the germline V gene are MNHEY and SMNVEV (reference sequence). The CDR3 region has the DNA TGTGCCAGCAAAAAGCGGGAGGGGAATGAGCAGTTCTTC. This gives the protein CASKKREGNEQFF.

Written as DNA, the CDR3 is TGTGCCTGGAGTTTAAACCCTTTAGCCGGTGAGCAGTTCTTC. Protein product: CAWSLNPLAGEQFF. The chain is built from TRBV30 and TRBJ2-1; no definite D call. This CDR3 contains 14 residues. The V gene's germline CDR1 is GTSNPN and CDR2 SVGIG (reference sequence). V was trimmed by 2 bases and J by 9 bases, leaving 17 bases between them.

The chain couples TRBV2 to TRBJ1-2; a possible D gene is TRBD1 (6 bases). CDR1 is SNHLY, CDR2 FYNNEI, per germline. V lost 3 bases to trimming and J lost 7 bases, with 9 bases between them. This CDR3 comprises 12 residues. The CDR3 DNA sequence: TGTGCCAGCAGTGATCAAGGGGGTGGCTACACCTTC. It encodes CASSDQGGGYTF.

V and J are TRBV5-5 and TRBJ1-3; D uncertain. V was pared by 2 bases and J by 0 bases, with 6 bases between. CDR3 size: 14 residues. Germline V gene sequence: CDR1 SGHKS, CDR2 YYEKEE (reference sequence). In nucleotides, the CDR3 is TGTGCCAGCAGCTTACCCAGCTCTGGAAACACCATATATTTT. Translated: CASSLPSSGNTIYF.